This TCR beta chain stems from a study of T-cell memory formation after mild COVID-19. TCRdb re-analysed the 5' RACE reads in MiXCR, keeping a single row per CDR3 protein. The sample gives a few hundred thousand distinct CDR3 sequences, roughly 15% of which show up once; around a fifth is in the top ten. Looked up from germline, CDR1 is SGHTA and CDR2 is FQGNSA. CDR3 size: 15 residues. The trim removed 2 bases at V and 5 bases at J, leaving 5 bases unmatched. On this clonotype: Its specificity is not known.

Points from the study as a whole: Contracting clones localized mainly to CM and EM when CD4+ and mainly to EMRA when CD8+.

The sequence derives from a man younger than 35 who had mild COVID-19 (a few samples of this study predate the infection). Cell type and time point are not known. The source material was PBMCs or a T cell subset sorted from them (not recorded which). The chain recombines TRBV7-2 with TRBJ2-1; 8 bases line up with TRBD2. Here the CDR3 reads CASSLQRGRDNEQFF. The CDR3 bases are TGTGCCAGCAGCTTACAGCGGGGGAGAGACAATGAGCAGTTCTTC. Complete variable domain (other parts from reference TRBV7-2 and TRBJ2-1): GAGVSQSPSNKVTEKGKDVELRCDPISGHTALYWYRQSLGQGLEFLIYFQGNSAPDKSGLPSDRFSAERTGGSVSTLTIQRTQQEDSAVYLCASSLQRGRDNEQFFGPGTRLTVL.